One and the same sample provided the 20 T cell receptor beta chains below, sequenced in a study of blood T cell repertoires in COVID-19. Assay: immunoSEQ multiplex PCR; the TCRdb copy retains only in-frame clones and omits some. The data hold around 70,000 clones, with 60% to 85% observed a single time. The specimen was peripheral blood. These TCRs come from a man between 65 and 80 years old with acute or convalescent COVID-19.

V is TRBV29-1 and J is TRBJ2-3; 11 bases align to TRBD2. Trimming took 6 bases from V and 5 from J; bases not matched to a gene: 7. CDR3 length: 14 amino acids. Germline CDR1 SQVTM, CDR2 ANQGSEA. CDR3 DNA: TGCAGCGTCGTACTAGCGGGAGCTGTAGATACGCAGTATTTT. Residues: CSVVLAGAVDTQYF.

This clone was detected a few times. The rearrangement links TRBV7-8 to TRBJ2-7; D is perhaps TRBD2 (5 bases). Germline CDR1 is SGHVS and CDR2 is FQNEAQ. This CDR3 spans 14 amino acids. The germline V and J ends were trimmed by 4 bases and 5 bases, with 15 bases remaining between them. The CDR3 DNA reads as TGTGCCAGCAGCTCCCGAGTAGGGAGCGACGAGCAGTACTTC. As protein: CASSSRVGSDEQYF. The full variable domain, with the rest looked up from reference TRBV7-8 and TRBJ2-7, is GAGVSQSPRYKVAKRGQDVALRCDPISGHVSLFWYQQALGQGPEFLTYFQNEAQLDKSGLPSDRFFAERPEGSVSTLKIQRTQQEDSAVYLCASSSRVGSDEQYFGPGTRLTVT.

The rearrangement uses TRBV2 and TRBJ1-1; 7 bases match TRBD1. This CDR3 is built from 14 residues. CDR1 and CDR2 from the germline V gene are SNHLY and FYNNEI. J lost 4 bases, V lost 5 bases, and 7 bases had no gene match. The CDR3 loop is CASSSTGASTEAFF. Written as DNA, the CDR3 is TGTGCCAGCAGTTCTACAGGGGCCTCCACTGAAGCTTTCTTT.

The chain employs TRBV7-2 and TRBJ2-6, with D hard to call. V was trimmed by 1 base and J by 0 bases, leaving 4 bases between them. In germline, CDR1 is SGHTA, CDR2 FQGNSA. The CDR3 is 15 residues long. CDR3 residues: CASSLDHSGANVLTF. The DNA of the CDR3 is TGTGCCAGCAGCTTAGATCACTCTGGGGCCAACGTCCTGACTTTC.

The gene calls are TRBV5-6 and TRBJ1-5, with 8 bases lining up with TRBD1. CDR1 is SGHDT and CDR2 is YYEEEE in the germline V gene. The CDR3 runs 14 residues. V shed 5 bases, J shed 3 bases, and the junction held 4 bases outside the gene matches. The CDR3 sequence: CASSRTGYNQPQHF. CDR3 DNA: TGTGCCAGCAGTCGGACAGGGTACAATCAGCCCCAGCATTTT.

V gene TRBV5-4 combines with J gene TRBJ2-1, with D maybe TRBD2 (5 bases). V was shortened by 3 bases and J by 7 bases, with 14 bases between the two germline ends. The CDR3 loop spans 14 amino acids. Germline loops: CDR1 SGHNT, CDR2 YYREEE (reference sequence). The CDR3 spells CASSSAESRNEQFF. The DNA of the CDR3 is TGTGCCAGCAGCTCAGCGGAGTCTCGGAATGAGCAGTTCTTC.

This rearrangement joins TRBV7-5 to TRBJ2-5; the D segment call TRBD2 is taken from the table without a DNA check. TRBV7-5 is a listed pseudogene. This CDR3 is built from 19 residues. This CDR3 is CARSFLGLAGGTTPETQYF. CDR3 in DNA: TGTGCCAGAAGCTTTTTGGGACTAGCGGGAGGTACCACCCCGGAGACCCAGTACTTC.

This clone is a singleton in its sample. The gene calls are TRBV10-3 and TRBJ2-6; the D gene is possibly TRBD1 (6 bases). The CDR3 runs 17 residues. V lost 5 bases to trimming and J lost 0 bases, with 14 bases between them. Germline assignment: CDR1 ENHRY and CDR2 SYGVKD. The DNA for the CDR3 is TGTGCCATCAGTTCCCGGGACACGGCCTCTGGGGCCAACGTCCTGACTTTC. Translated: CAISSRDTASGANVLTF.

This clone was observed a few times. The chain combines TRBV28 with TRBJ1-3; D is ambiguous. This CDR3 region has 14 residues. Trimming took off 7 bases at V and 0 bases at J, with 10 bases between the two ends. CDR1 is MDHEN and CDR2 is SYDVKM in the germline V gene. CDR3 DNA: TGTGCCAGCACCTCTCACAACTCTGGAAACACCATATATTTT. This codes for CASTSHNSGNTIYF.

J is TRBJ2-3 and V is TRBV24-1; 13 bases are shared with TRBD2. V lost 4 bases to trimming and J lost 2 bases; unmatched junction nucleotides: 5. This CDR3 has 17 amino acids. Germline V CDR1 and CDR2: KGHDR, SFDVKD. For the CDR3, the DNA is TGTGCCACCAGTGAGTCAACTAGCGGGAGGGACACAGATACGCAGTATTTT. Translated: CATSESTSGRDTDTQYF.

The chain has TRBV19 and TRBJ2-1; 8 bases map to TRBD2. Germline values: CDR1 LNHDA, CDR2 SQIVND (reference sequence). CDR3 length: 14 amino acids. The junction had 10 bases not matched to a gene; V was cut back by 9 bases and J by 6 bases. The CDR3 is CASHPGLGFNEQFF. CDR3 nucleotides: TGTGCCAGCCACCCGGGACTAGGTTTCAATGAGCAGTTCTTC. The entire variable domain, with the rest obtained from reference TRBV19 and TRBJ2-1, is as follows: DGGITQSPKYLFRKEGQNVTLSCEQNLNHDAMYWYRQDPGQGLRLIYYSQIVNDFQKGDIAEGYSVSREKKESFPLTVTSAQKNPTAFYLCASHPGLGFNEQFFGPGTRLTVL.

V and J are TRBV29-1 and TRBJ1-2, with a possible D match to TRBD1 (6 bases). The CDR3 contains 13 residues. Trimming left V 2 bases short and J 3 bases short, with 10 bases between. CDR1 and CDR2 from the germline V gene are SQVTM and ANQGSEA. The CDR3 here is CSVEHRADYGYTF. The CDR3 coding sequence is TGCAGCGTTGAACACAGGGCGGACTATGGCTACACCTTC.

Details on this clone: The sample holds other DNA sequences that translate to the same CDR3. The J gene is TRBJ2-3, the V gene TRBV5-1; D may be TRBD1 (6 bases). The CDR3 has 13 residues. Germline V lookup: CDR1 SGHRS, CDR2 YFSETQ. V dropped 3 bases and J dropped 4 bases, with 9 bases sitting between them. This CDR3 is CASSSPGADTQYF. CDR3 DNA: TGCGCCAGCAGCTCCCCAGGGGCAGATACGCAGTATTTT.

This chain joins TRBV9 and TRBJ1-4, with 9 bases aligning to TRBD1. Germline-derived CDR1 and CDR2 are SGDLS and YYNGEE. The CDR3 runs to 15 residues. With 3 bases clipped from V and 4 bases from J, the junction kept 4 bases outside the gene matches. CDR3 DNA: TGTGCCAGCAGCGACGACAGGGGGGTTAATGAAAAACTGTTTTTT. Translated, it gives CASSDDRGVNEKLFF.

Only a few counts were recorded for this clone. The chain carries TRBV12-5 and TRBJ1-3; 9 bases align to TRBD1. Germline CDR1 reads LGHNT; CDR2 reads FRNRAP. J gave up 3 bases and V 0 bases, and 15 bases lay outside the gene matches. The CDR3 totals 20 residues. This CDR3 is CASGLVKETGGVESGNTIYF. The CDR3 DNA reads as TGTGCTAGTGGTTTGGTAAAAGAGACAGGGGGTGTAGAGAGTGGAAACACCATATATTTT.

This chain joins TRBV11-2 and TRBJ2-5; possible D gene TRBD2, 6 bases. CDR3 length: 15 amino acids. The V end was cut by 1 base, the J end by 4 bases, with 13 bases between. Germline CDR1 and CDR2: SGHAT and FQNNGV. CDR3 coding DNA: TGTGCCAGCAGCTTAGGAGCTAGCGAGGGAGAGACCCAGTACTTC. As protein: CASSLGASEGETQYF.

CDR3 in amino acids: CASSIGRAYEQYF. CDR3 DNA sequence: TGTGCCAGTAGTATCGGGAGGGCCTACGAGCAGTACTTC. This chain connects TRBV19 to TRBJ2-7, with 8 bases fitting TRBD2. Germline V gene data show CDR1 as LNHDA and CDR2 as SQIVND (reference sequence). Trimming took 3 bases from V and 2 from J; bases not matched to a gene: 0. This CDR3 has 13 amino acids.

V gene TRBV24-1 combines with J gene TRBJ2-1; TRBD1 agrees at 11 bases. Trimming removed 5 bases from V and 7 bases from J; junction bases left unmatched: 6. The CDR3 covers 15 residues. The V gene's germline CDR1 is KGHDR and CDR2 SFDVKD. CDR3 in amino acids: CATSVSGTGGNEQFF. The CDR3 bases are TGTGCCACCAGTGTTTCCGGGACAGGGGGAAATGAGCAGTTCTTC.

This clone turned up a few times. The V call is TRBV13, the J call TRBJ1-3, with D perhaps TRBD1 (6 bases). Germline CDR1 PRHDT, CDR2 FYEKMQ (reference sequence). V lost 5 bases and J 0 bases, leaving 8 bases between the germline ends. The CDR3 is 14 amino acids. In DNA form, the CDR3 reads TGTGCCAGCAGCCAACAGGGCTCTGGAAACACCATATATTTT. It translates to CASSQQGSGNTIYF.

As regards this clone: The junction shows a germline mismatch at one end, possibly a read error. Other DNA sequences in this specimen translate into the identical CDR3. The rearrangement uses TRBV12-3 or TRBV12-4 and TRBJ1-4, with D uncertain. The length of the CDR3 is 13 residues. The CDR3 bases are TGTGCCAGTAGCGGGATGGATAATGAAAAATTGTTTTTT. Protein product: CASSGMDNEKLFF.